This T cell receptor (beta chain) was profiled in a study of cytomegalovirus exposure and HLA in healthy donors. PCR amplification relied on 60 Vbeta primers (plus 13 Jbeta primers). Sequencing used immunoSEQ multiplex PCR; TCRdb keeps in-frame clones, though not all of them. The sample lists about 99,000 clones, 70% to 80% seen once, with approximately 3.4% in the top ten. Germline V lookup: CDR1 ENHRY, CDR2 SYGVKD. The CDR3 is 16 amino acids. Germline trimming cut 6 bases from V and 7 bases from J; bases unmatched to any gene: 12. In this sample, this clone turned up once. Its specificity is unknown. Study-wide findings and caveats: Later on, a genetic analysis was performed. It linked a missense variant in DCLRE1C with V- and J-gene trimming of TCR beta.

The J gene is TRBJ1-2, the V gene TRBV10-3; 12 bases align to TRBD1. The sample taken for sequencing was PBMCs. The TCR was taken from a male donor in good health and CMV-seropositive. The CDR3 nucleotides read TGTGCCATCAGCTGGCCGACGGGACAGGGGGCGTTTGGCTACACCTTC. Translating gives CAISWPTGQGAFGYTF.